This paragraph covers one T cell receptor (beta chain) sequence. The antigen remains unidentified. Template switching created a universal primer site, and the cDNA included unique molecular identifiers. One entry per CDR3 protein, called by TCRdb with MiXCR from the 5' RACE reads. The table records some 570,000 distinct CDR3 sequences, about a fifth of them present only once. The CDR3 sequence is 14 residues long. Germline-derived CDR1 and CDR2 are SGHVS and FQNEAQ. Trimming cost V 1 base and J 7 bases; bases outside gene matches: 2. This specimen comes from a study of identical twins. Notes on the study in general: Without tracking the same donors, conclusions rested on cross-sectional statistical analysis. Out-of-frame alpha sequences that twins shared showed excess low generation probability.

All donors comprised healthy Caucasians. This sample also belongs to another study, concerning yellow fever vaccine responses in identical twins.

This sequence originates from a woman younger than 35 in good health. Sequenced sample: CD4+ T cells sorted from blood. The chain carries TRBV7-8 and TRBJ1-5; 9 nucleotides line up with TRBD1. The CDR3 sequence: CASSLETGGQPQHF. As DNA, the CDR3 is TGTGCCAGCAGCTTAGAGACAGGGGGGCAGCCCCAGCATTTT.